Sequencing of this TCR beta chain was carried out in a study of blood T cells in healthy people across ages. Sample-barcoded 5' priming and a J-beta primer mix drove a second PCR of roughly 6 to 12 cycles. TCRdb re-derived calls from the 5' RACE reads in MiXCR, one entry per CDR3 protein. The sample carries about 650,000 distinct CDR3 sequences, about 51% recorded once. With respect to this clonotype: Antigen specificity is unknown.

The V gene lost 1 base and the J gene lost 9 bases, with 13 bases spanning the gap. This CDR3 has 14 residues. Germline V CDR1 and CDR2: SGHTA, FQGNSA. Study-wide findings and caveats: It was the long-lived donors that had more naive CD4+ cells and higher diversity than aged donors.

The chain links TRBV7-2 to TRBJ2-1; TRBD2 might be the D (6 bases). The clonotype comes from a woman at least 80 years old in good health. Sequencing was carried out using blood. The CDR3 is CASSLEGGPSEQFF. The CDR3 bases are TGTGCCAGCAGCTTAGAAGGAGGGCCGAGTGAGCAGTTCTTC.